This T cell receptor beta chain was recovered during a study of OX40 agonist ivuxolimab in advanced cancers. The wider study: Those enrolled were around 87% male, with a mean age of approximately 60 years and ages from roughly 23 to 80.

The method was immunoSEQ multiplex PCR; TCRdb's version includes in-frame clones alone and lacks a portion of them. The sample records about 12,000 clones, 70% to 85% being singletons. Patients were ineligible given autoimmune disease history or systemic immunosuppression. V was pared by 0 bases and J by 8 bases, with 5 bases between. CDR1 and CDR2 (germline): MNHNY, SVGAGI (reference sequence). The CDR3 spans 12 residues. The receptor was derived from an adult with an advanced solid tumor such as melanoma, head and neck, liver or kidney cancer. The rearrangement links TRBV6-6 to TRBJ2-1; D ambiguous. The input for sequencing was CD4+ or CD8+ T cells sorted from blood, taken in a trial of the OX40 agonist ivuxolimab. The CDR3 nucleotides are TGTGCCAGCAGTTACTCCGGCTATGAGCAGTTCTTC. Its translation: CASSYSGYEQFF.